A selection of T cell receptor beta chains follows, all from one sample in a study of technical replicates of blood from a handful of donors. The method was immunoSEQ multiplex PCR; TCRdb's version includes in-frame clones alone and lacks a portion of them. The data show around 12,000 clones, 79% seen once. The sequenced sample was PBMCs. These receptor sequences come from a human donor in good health. Both conserved end residues are part of each CDR3. D genes are given only for firm matches. The listing skips clone size in some rows; elsewhere it reads once, few, many or a size class.

17	TRBD2	TRBV19	.	TRBJ2-1	CASSPASGSRSYNEQFF	TGTGCCAGTAGTCCGGCTAGCGGGAGCCGCTCCTACAATGAGCAGTTCTTC
15	TRBD1	TRBV5-1	.	TRBJ2-7	CASSLGPGQKVEQYF	TGCGCCAGCAGCTTGGGGCCGGGACAGAAGGTCGAGCAGTACTTC
14	.	TRBV5-1	.	TRBJ2-1	CASSSRAGENEQFF	TGCGCCAGCAGCTCCAGGGCAGGGGAGAATGAGCAGTTCTTC
15	TRBD1	TRBV18	.	TRBJ2-5	CASSQSGQPGETQYF	TGTGCCAGCTCACAATCGGGACAGCCCGGGGAGACCCAGTACTTC
13	.	TRBV30	.	TRBJ2-1	CAWSPQRGSEQFF	TGTGCCTGGAGCCCCCAGCGAGGGAGTGAGCAGTTCTTC
16	TRBD1	TRBV19	few	TRBJ2-7	CASSVPTGPSSYEQYF	TGTGCCAGTAGTGTACCGACAGGGCCGAGCTCCTACGAGCAGTACTTC
13	.	TRBV5-6	.	TRBJ1-2	CASSVGVGYGYTF	TGTGCCAGCAGCGTCGGGGTGGGCTATGGCTACACCTTC
19	.	TRBV9	few	TRBJ1-1	CASSVKEWVQGGGDTEAFF	TGTGCCAGCAGCGTAAAGGAGTGGGTCCAGGGCGGGGGGGACACTGAAGCTTTCTTT
14	.	TRBV4-2	once	TRBJ2-2	CASSQATLTGELFF	TGTGCCAGCAGCCAAGCGACTTTGACCGGGGAGCTGTTTTTT
16	.	TRBV5-1	.	TRBJ2-5	CASSLVASPPQETQYF	TGCGCCAGCAGCTTGGTGGCTAGTCCTCCACAAGAGACCCAGTACTTC
14	.	TRBV11-2	.	TRBJ2-7	CASSLTVVSYEQYF	TGTGCCAGCAGCCTGACAGTCGTCTCCTACGAGCAGTACTTC
14	.	TRBV6-1	.	TRBJ2-7	CASSEGGGNYEQYF	TGTGCCAGCAGTGAAGGCGGCGGGAACTACGAGCAGTACTTC
13	.	TRBV18	few	TRBJ1-2	CASSLSGAFGYTF	TGTGCCAGCTCCCTATCAGGGGCATTCGGCTACACCTTC
16	.	TRBV2	.	TRBJ2-1	CASSVLAGLTYNEQFF	TGTGCCAGCAGTGTCCTGGCGGGGCTTACCTACAATGAGCAGTTCTTC
17	TRBD2	TRBV9	.	TRBJ2-3	CASSVGVAGVGTDTQYF	TGTGCCAGCAGCGTAGGGGTAGCGGGAGTGGGGACAGATACGCAGTATTTT
13	TRBD2	TRBV14	.	TRBJ2-5	CASSEGLVGTQYF	TGTGCCAGCAGCGAAGGACTAGTTGGGACCCAGTACTTC
14	TRBD1	TRBV7-2	.	TRBJ2-7	CASSSGQGAHEQYF	TGTGCCAGCAGCTCCGGACAGGGGGCCCACGAGCAGTACTTC
15	.	TRBV19	.	TRBJ2-7	CATQTGDVGSYEQYF	TGTGCCACCCAAACAGGAGACGTAGGATCCTACGAGCAGTACTTC
14	.	TRBV7-9	.	TRBJ1-1	CASSSQGENTEAFF	TGTGCCAGCAGCTCACAGGGAGAGAACACTGAAGCTTTCTTT
15	TRBD2	TRBV29-1	.	TRBJ2-5	CSVTGLAGDQETQYF	TGCAGCGTTACGGGACTAGCGGGGGACCAAGAGACCCAGTACTTC
12	.	TRBV10-3	few	TRBJ1-5	CAISQNNQPQHF	TGTGCCATCAGTCAAAACAATCAGCCCCAGCATTTT
18	TRBD2	TRBV5-1	.	TRBJ2-3	CASSLERVSGSYTDTQYF	TGCGCCAGCAGCTTGGAACGGGTTAGCGGGAGTTACACAGATACGCAGTATTTT
15	.	TRBV7-2	.	TRBJ1-1	CASSFSPAGDTEAFF	TGTGCCAGCAGCTTTAGTCCAGCGGGGGACACTGAAGCTTTCTTT
16	TRBD1	TRBV27	.	TRBJ1-4	CASSLSSGTGGKSLFF	TGTGCCAGCAGTTTATCGTCCGGGACAGGGGGCAAGTCTCTGTTTTTT
12	TRBD1	TRBV19	.	TRBJ2-7	CASSPGGPEQYF	TGTGCCAGTAGCCCAGGGGGCCCCGAGCAGTACTTC
11	.	TRBV27	once	TRBJ2-7	CASSSRYEQYF	TGTGCCAGCAGTTCTAGATACGAGCAGTACTTC
16	.	TRBV7-2	.	TRBJ2-1	CASSSGVLGSYNEQFF	TGTGCCAGCAGCTCAGGCGTACTAGGTTCCTACAATGAGCAGTTCTTC
13	TRBD1	TRBV7-2	.	TRBJ1-5	CASSTQGDQPQHF	TGTGCCAGCAGCACCCAGGGGGATCAGCCCCAGCATTTT
14	.	TRBV28	.	TRBJ1-5	CATGGGSRNQPQHF	TGTGCCACCGGCGGGGGCTCTCGCAATCAGCCCCAGCATTTT